The 20 T cell receptor beta chains presented below share a single source sample, sequenced in a study of T cell responses to AZD1222 COVID-19 vaccine. The data were produced by immunoSEQ multiplex PCR, yet TCRdb's version contains in-frame clones alone and is incomplete. The sample yields roughly 100,000 clones, less than 85% seen once. Specimen: peripheral blood, collected 28 days after the second AZD1222 dose. These receptors were taken from an adult who received the AZD1222 COVID-19 vaccine.

The rearrangement uses TRBV29-1 and TRBJ1-2; D uncertain. Germline CDR1 reads SQVTM; CDR2 reads ANQGSEA. Trimming took off 5 bases at V and 5 bases at J, with 18 bases between the two ends. The CDR3 consists of 14 residues. The CDR3 coding sequence is TGCAGCGTTTCCCCCCGGACGGGGAAATATGGCTACACCTTC. Protein: CSVSPRTGKYGYTF.

This chain joins TRBV5-8 and TRBJ1-1; a weak D match, TRBD1 (6 bases). Trimming cost V 4 bases and J 3 bases, with 13 bases left between them. This CDR3 region has 14 residues. Germline V gene data show CDR1 as SGHTS and CDR2 as YDEGEE. CDR3 nucleotide sequence: TGTGCCAGCAGCAGGGGGGGGGTAGACACTGAAGCTTTCTTT. Its protein is CASSRGGVDTEAFF.

The chain recombines TRBV5-4 with TRBJ1-4, with D tentatively TRBD1 (6 bases). This CDR3 has 18 amino acids. CDR1 SGHNT and CDR2 YYREEE come from the germline V gene (reference sequence). Trimming shortened V by 2 bases and J by 0 bases, and 17 bases separated the two germline ends. CDR3 amino acids: CASSFGTPYGATNEKLFF. The CDR3 DNA is TGTGCCAGCAGCTTCGGGACACCCTATGGAGCAACTAATGAAAAACTGTTTTTT.

This clone appeared once. The chain carries TRBV29-1 and TRBJ1-1, with D perhaps TRBD1 (5 bases). V was trimmed by 7 bases and J by 2 bases, leaving 20 bases between them. The CDR3 spans 15 residues. Germline assignment: CDR1 SQVTM and CDR2 ANQGSEA. CDR3: CSAIGGDVSNTEAFF. Here the CDR3 DNA reads TGCAGCGCTATCGGTGGGGACGTAAGCAACACTGAAGCTTTCTTT. The variable domain in full, with the rest retrieved from reference TRBV29-1 and TRBJ1-1, is SAVISQKPSRDICQRGTSLTIQCQVDSQVTMMFWYRQQPGQSLTLIATANQGSEATYESGFVIDKFPISRPNLTFSTLTVSNMSPEDSSIYLCSAIGGDVSNTEAFFGQGTRLTVV.

The gene calls are TRBV7-3 and TRBJ1-6; no clear D. V was trimmed by 2 bases and J by 8 bases, leaving 7 bases between them. The germline V gene encodes CDR1 SGHTA and CDR2 FQGTGA. The CDR3 consists of 13 residues. The CDR3 DNA sequence: TGTGCCAGCAGCTTACTCCGGGATTCACCCCTCCACTTT. This gives the protein CASSLLRDSPLHF.

The chain couples TRBV27 to TRBJ2-2; no firm D call. V lost 6 bases and J 2 bases, leaving 7 bases between the germline ends. CDR3 length: 13 residues. Per the germline V gene, CDR1 is MNHEY and CDR2 is SMNVEV (reference sequence). The CDR3 reads CASRDGNTGELFF. Here the CDR3 DNA reads TGTGCCAGCAGGGACGGTAACACCGGGGAGCTGTTTTTT.

The chain uses TRBV6-1 and TRBJ2-3; D not certain. Germline-derived CDR1 and CDR2 are MNHNS and SASEGT. The V end was cut by 0 bases, the J end by 5 bases, with 6 bases between. CDR3 length: 13 amino acids. The DNA of the CDR3 is TGTGCCAGCAGTGAAGCGCTGGAAGATACGCAGTATTTT. Translation: CASSEALEDTQYF.

The chain is built from TRBV7-6 and TRBJ1-2; tentative D call: TRBD1 (5 bases). The CDR3 spans 14 residues. Germline CDR1 and CDR2: SGHVS and FNYEAQ. V was cut by 4 bases and J by 4 bases, with 13 bases left in between. In DNA form, the CDR3 reads TGTGCCAGCAGCTCCCCCGGGACGGCCTATGGCTACACCTTC. Its protein is CASSSPGTAYGYTF.

This chain links TRBV12-3 or TRBV12-4 with TRBJ1-1; D is uncertain. The V end lost 1 base, the J end lost 13 bases, and 10 bases lay between the germline ends. There are 11 residues in the CDR3. CDR3 protein: CASSLGNRVFF. For the CDR3, the DNA is TGTGCCAGCAGTTTAGGTAATAGGGTTTTCTTT.

This clone has just one count. V is TRBV28 and J is TRBJ1-1; the D is unclear. V was cut by 3 bases and J by 6 bases, with 8 bases left in between. This CDR3 is built from 12 residues. Germline V lookup: CDR1 MDHEN, CDR2 SYDVKM. The CDR3 spells CASSFPHPEAFF. In DNA, the CDR3 is TGTGCCAGCAGTTTCCCCCATCCTGAAGCTTTCTTT.

The chain employs TRBV6-5 and TRBJ1-2; 7 positions agree with TRBD1. V trimming: 4 bases; J trimming: 4 bases; junction bases outside the gene matches: 6. Germline CDR1 and CDR2: MNHEY and SVGAGI. The CDR3 is 14 residues long. CDR3 sequence: CASSSPGQLYGYTF. The CDR3 DNA reads TGTGCCAGCAGTTCCCCGGGACAGCTCTATGGCTACACCTTC.

V gene TRBV7-9 combines with J gene TRBJ2-5; TRBD2 might be the D (5 bases). With 3 bases removed from V and 5 bases from J, the gap between germline ends came to 16 bases. Germline loops: CDR1 SEHNR, CDR2 FQNEAQ (reference sequence). The CDR3 consists of 15 residues. The DNA for the CDR3 is TGTGCCAGCAGCTTTTGGGAGTCGATACTGGAGACCCAGTACTTC. Its translation: CASSFWESILETQYF.

The chain couples TRBV19 to TRBJ1-6; maybe TRBD1 (6 bases). CDR3 length equals 16 residues. Germline CDR1 LNHDA, CDR2 SQIVND (reference sequence). Deletions cut 3 bases from V and 7 bases from J, with 16 bases between. The chain's CDR3 is CASSMGPGTRNSPLHF. In nucleotides, the CDR3 is TGTGCCAGTAGTATGGGCCCAGGGACAAGGAATTCACCCCTCCACTTT.

The V call is TRBV18, the J call TRBJ1-1, with TRBD1 matching over 7 bases. CDR1 KGHSH and CDR2 LQKENI come from the germline V gene. The CDR3 spans 15 residues. Trimming took 6 bases from V and 6 from J; bases not matched to a gene: 13. CDR3 protein: CASSLETGTSAEAFF. The CDR3 coding sequence is TGTGCCAGCTCTCTGGAGACAGGGACGTCCGCTGAAGCTTTCTTT.

V and J are TRBV5-4 and TRBJ1-2, with 7 bases lining up with TRBD1. The CDR3 extends over 16 amino acids. V lost 1 base, J lost 4 bases, and 10 bases stayed unmatched. CDR1 is SGHNT, CDR2 YYREEE, per germline (reference sequence). CDR3 in DNA: TGTGCCAGCAGCTTGTCTCCGGGACAGAGACTCTATGGCTACACCTTC. Amino acid sequence: CASSLSPGQRLYGYTF.

This chain joins TRBV12-3 or TRBV12-4 and TRBJ1-1, with a weak D call TRBD1 (6 bases). Trimming took 8 bases from V and 1 from J, leaving 11 bases between them. This CDR3 spans 13 amino acids. In nucleotides, the CDR3 is TGTGCCAGCTGCGACAGGTCGAACACTGAAGCTTTCTTT. It specifies CASCDRSNTEAFF.

The chain is built from TRBV12-3 or TRBV12-4 and TRBJ1-1, with 7 bases that match TRBD1. CDR3 length equals 11 residues. Germline trimming cut 4 bases from V and 11 bases from J; bases unmatched to any gene: 4. The CDR3 sequence is CASSSAGQAFF. The DNA of the CDR3 is TGTGCCAGCAGTTCCGCGGGACAGGCTTTCTTT.

The rearrangement links TRBV28 to TRBJ1-2; TRBD1 matches 7 bases. The germline gives CDR1 MDHEN, CDR2 SYDVKM. This CDR3 region has 13 residues. The ends lost 2 bases at V and 6 bases at J; junction bases unmatched: 3. The CDR3 nucleotides are TGTGCCAGCAGTTTAGGAACAGGGGATGGCTACACCTTC. The encoded protein is CASSLGTGDGYTF.

This chain links TRBV11-3 with TRBJ1-1; TRBD1 might be the D (6 bases). The length of the CDR3 is 13 residues. Deletions cut 2 bases from V and 4 bases from J, with 8 bases between. Germline V CDR1 and CDR2: SGHNT, YENEEA. CDR3 DNA: TGTGCCAGCAGCTTACAAGGGGGCACTGAAGCTTTCTTT. Amino acids: CASSLQGGTEAFF.

The chain carries TRBV11-3 and TRBJ2-5; 10 positions agree with TRBD2. Germline lookup yields CDR1 SGHNT and CDR2 YENEEA. J lost 4 bases, V lost 5 bases, and 4 bases had no gene match. The CDR3 totals 14 residues. Here the CDR3 reads CASSGRLAGETQYF. The CDR3 DNA follows: TGTGCCAGCAGCGGACGACTAGCGGGAGAGACCCAGTACTTC.